Listed here are 19 T cell receptor gamma chains from one sample, sequenced in a study of γδ T cells in repeated Plasmodium falciparum infection. Bulk repertoires came from Vgamma9/Vdelta2+ or Vdelta2-negative gammadelta T cells flow-sorted from PBMC. TCRdb redid the clone calls on the multiplex PCR reads with CATT. This table holds 25,000 to 30,000 gamma-chain clones, roughly 3.1% found once. Sequenced sample: gamma-delta T cells from blood. The receptors originated from a pool of human donors (malaria-infected and uninfected, not separated).

This clone was counted ten times or more. This sample includes further DNA sequences coding for the same CDR3. V usage is TRGV3 and J usage is TRGJ1 or TRGJ2. With V trimmed by 0 bases and J by 2 bases, 4 bases remained unmatched. Germline loops: CDR1 VTNTFY, CDR2 YDVSTARD (reference sequence). This CDR3 has 14 residues. The DNA for the CDR3 is TGTGCCACCTGGGACAGGCCATATTATTATAAGAAACTCTTT. Translation: CATWDRPYYYKKLF.

There are many counts of this clone. This sequence joins TRGV5 and TRGJ1 or TRGJ2. After removal of 0 bases from V and 4 bases from J, the junction contained 9 bases not matched to a gene. The CDR3 length is 15 residues. In germline, CDR1 is VINAFY, CDR2 YDVSNSKD. The CDR3 DNA follows: TGTGCCACCTGGGACAGGCTAATTCACTATTATAAGAAACTCTTT. Amino acid sequence: CATWDRLIHYYKKLF.

This clone was picked up a small number of times. A far larger clone is a single base away, which makes a read error likely. Different DNA sequences within this sample yield the same CDR3. V gene TRGV5 combines with J gene TRGJ1 or TRGJ2. Germline matching of the DNA provided the J gene here, since TCRdb leaves it blank. The CDR3 covers 14 residues. The germline V gene encodes CDR1 VINAFY and CDR2 YDVSNSKD. V dropped 5 bases and J dropped 5; count of bases not matched to a gene: 12. The CDR3 region is CATWATHEDYKKLF. The CDR3 nucleotides are TGTGCCACCTGGGCCACGCACGAAGATTATAAGAAACTCTTT.

This clone was seen many times. One end of the junction does not line up with germline, which may come from a read error. The rearrangement uses TRGV4 and TRGJ1 or TRGJ2. Assignment of the J gene here rests on matching the DNA to germline, because TCRdb gives none. This CDR3 comprises 12 residues. Germline assignment: CDR1 EGSTGY and CDR2 YDSYTSSV. CDR3 loop: CATRDVGYKKLF. The DNA for the CDR3 is TGTGCCACCCGGGATGTAGGCTATAAGAAACTCTTT.

This clone was seen many times. TCRdb attributes to this sequence the protein of a much larger clone, which differs from the DNA translation at residue 3; a read error is likely, and the protein displayed is translated from the DNA. V usage is TRGV9 and J usage is TRGJP. Germline-derived CDR1 and CDR2 are GITISATS and ISYDGTV (reference sequence). The CDR3 sequence is 16 residues long. The CDR3 DNA is TGTGCCTCGTGGAGCCCCCAAGAGTTGGGCAAAAAAATCAAGGTATTT. This codes for CASWSPQELGKKIKVF.

The sample holds many counts of this clone. This DNA's translation and the protein TCRdb lists, from a much larger clone, do not match at residue 5, likely due to a read error; the protein shown is translated from the DNA. As DNA, the CDR3 is TGTGCCTTGTGGAAGACCCAGGATTATTATAAGAAACTCTTT. This codes for CALWKTQDYYKKLF. This rearrangement joins TRGV9 to TRGJ1 or TRGJ2. Germline values: CDR1 GITISATS, CDR2 ISYDGTV (reference sequence). The CDR3 contains 14 residues. V lost 6 bases, J lost 2 bases, and 10 bases stayed unmatched.

This clone was counted at least ten times. The protein in TCRdb stems from a much larger clone and differs at residue 4 from this DNA's translation, likely a read error; here the protein is translated from the DNA. The V gene is TRGV2, the J gene TRGJ1 or TRGJ2. The CDR3 contains 13 residues. Germline CDR1 reads EGSNGY; CDR2 reads YDSYNSKV. The CDR3 nucleotides read TGTGCCACCAGGGACGGGCTTTTTTATAAGAAACTCTTT. This encodes CATRDGLFYKKLF.

With respect to this clone: This is likely an artifact of a read error, given a far larger clone one base away. This sample includes further DNA sequences coding for the same CDR3. The chain joins TRGV9 to TRGJP. Here the J gene was assigned by germline matching of the DNA, as TCRdb has none. The CDR3 contains 21 residues. Germline V CDR1 and CDR2: GITISATS, ISYDGTV (reference sequence). Trimming removed 0 bases from V and 5 bases from J; junction bases left unmatched: 16. CDR3 loop: CALWEVHGSVRKELGKKIKVF. The CDR3 DNA reads TGTGCCTTGTGGGAGGTGCATGGTTCGGTACGCAAAGAGTTGGGCAAAAAAATCAAGGTATTT.

This clone was detected many times. The TCRdb protein comes from a much larger clone and disagrees with this DNA's translation at residue 6, likely due to a read error; the protein given here is derived from the DNA. The rearrangement uses TRGV2 and TRGJ1 or TRGJ2. TCRdb supplies no J gene; here it was assigned by aligning the nucleotide sequence to germline. Germline V gene lookup returns CDR1 EGSNGY and CDR2 YDSYNSKV. V lost 3 bases and J lost 5; bases outside the gene matches: 10. The CDR3 length is 14 residues. CDR3 nucleotide sequence: TGTGCCACCTGGGACAGATTAACGCATTATAAGAAACTCTTT. Its translation is CATWDRLTHYKKLF.

Comments on this clone: A far larger clone is one nucleotide away, so this likely arose from a read error. The DNA is omitted, as the CDR3 cannot be located on it reliably, and the CDR3 follows TCRdb's listing. There is no J gene call, but TRGV9 is given as the V gene. The CDR3 totals 35 residues, both ends included. Germline CDR1 reads GITISATS; CDR2 reads ISYDGTV (reference sequence). The CDR3: CALWEARADRIIIRNSLAVEQHLLSQVSIGRIQHF.

This clone has a handful of counts. The protein in TCRdb stems from a much larger clone and differs at residue 7 from this DNA's translation, likely a read error; here the protein is translated from the DNA. The rearrangement uses TRGV9 and TRGJP. The J gene, missing from TCRdb, was assigned here through DNA to germline matching. This CDR3 is 13 amino acids long. CDR1 and CDR2 from the germline V gene are GITISATS and ISYDGTV (reference sequence). The CDR3 DNA reads TGTGCCTTGTTAGGGTTGAGCAAAAAAATCAAGGTATTT. Amino acids: CALLGLSKKIKVF.

Regarding this clone: No DNA is shown, since the ends of the CDR3 on it are uncertain; the CDR3 is the one TCRdb lists. Called V gene: TRGV4; the J gene was not called. The germline CDR1 and CDR2 sequences are EGSTGY and YDSYTSSV. Including both end residues, the CDR3 is 31 amino acids long. CDR3 sequence: CATWDGELIRNSLAVEQHLLSQVSIGRIQHF.

This clone was seen only a few times. Translating this DNA gives a protein that differs at residue 3 from the TCRdb one, which belongs to a much larger clone; a read error is likely, and the protein shown is this translation. The rearrangement joins TRGV4 to TRGJ1 or TRGJ2. TCRdb records no J gene; here it was assigned by comparing the DNA to germline. From germline, CDR1 is EGSTGY and CDR2 YDSYTSSV. The CDR3 spans 15 residues. CDR3 nucleotides: TGTGCCGCCTGGGATGGGCCGCGTGTTTATTATAAGAAACTCTTT. This encodes CAAWDGPRVYYKKLF.

Worth noting for this clone: A far larger clone is only one base removed, so a read error is likely. Other nucleotide sequences from this sample produce the same CDR3. V and J are TRGV2 and TRGJ1 or TRGJ2. The J gene was not available in TCRdb and was assigned here by matching the DNA to germline segments. Unmatched junction bases numbered 9, after V lost 1 base and J lost 6 bases. Per the germline V gene, CDR1 is EGSNGY and CDR2 is YDSYNSKV. This CDR3 region has 14 residues. This CDR3 reads CATWDGPKGYKKLF. CDR3 DNA sequence: TGTGCCACCTGGGACGGCCCCAAGGGTTATAAGAAACTCTTT.

Comments on this clone: One base away lies a much larger clone, so this may be a sequencing read error. The gene calls are TRGV2 and TRGJ1 or TRGJ2. The J gene was missing in TCRdb and was found by matching the end of the DNA to germline. This CDR3 has 16 residues. Germline CDR1 reads EGSNGY; CDR2 reads YDSYNSKV. Trimming at V came to 0 bases and at J to 7 bases, leaving 15 bases not matched to a gene. The chain's CDR3 is CATWDGREFLGYKKLF. The CDR3 coding sequence is TGTGCCACCTGGGACGGGCGGGAGTTTTTGGGGTATAAGAAACTCTTT.

There are many counts of this clone. This DNA's translation differs at residue 2 from TCRdb's protein, which comes from a much larger clone; a read error is likely, and the protein shown is translated from the DNA. The chain links TRGV9 to TRGJ1 or TRGJ2. CDR3 length: 12 residues. Germline CDR1 GITISATS, CDR2 ISYDGTV (reference sequence). CDR3 region: CTLYPNYYKKLF. CDR3 bases: TGTACCTTGTACCCGAATTATTATAAGAAACTCTTT.

As regards this clone: This likely reflects a read error, since a far larger clone is one base away. Other DNA sequences in the same sample also yield this CDR3. The J gene is TRGJ1 or TRGJ2, the V gene TRGV9. The J gene, absent from TCRdb, was called here by matching the DNA to germline. Germline V gene sequence: CDR1 GITISATS, CDR2 ISYDGTV (reference sequence). The CDR3 totals 13 residues. With 4 bases clipped from V and 10 bases from J, the junction kept 13 bases outside the gene matches. The CDR3 bases are TGTGCCTTGTGGGAAGCCCCAATTATGAAGAAACTCTTT. Translating gives CALWEAPIMKKLF.

This clone was seen a handful of times. This is likely an artifact of a read error, given a far larger clone one base away. Additional DNA sequences in this sample encode the identical CDR3. The chain joins TRGV2 to TRGJ1 or TRGJ2. TCRdb gives no J gene; it was assigned here by matching the DNA to germline. The CDR3 length is 14 residues. The germline V gene has CDR1 EGSNGY and CDR2 YDSYNSKV. Germline trimming cut 2 bases from V and 3 bases from J; bases unmatched to any gene: 7. The CDR3 protein is CATWDASFYYKKLF. CDR3 sequence (DNA): TGTGCCACCTGGGACGCTTCCTTTTATTATAAGAAACTCTTT.

As to this clone: This DNA's translation and the protein TCRdb lists, from a much larger clone, do not match at residue 4, likely due to a read error; the protein shown is translated from the DNA. Other DNA sequences within the sample encode an identical CDR3. This chain connects TRGV9 to TRGJP2. No J segment appears in TCRdb, so it was assigned here by matching the sequence to germline. There are 17 residues in the CDR3. CDR1 is GITISATS and CDR2 is ISYDGTV in the germline V gene (reference sequence). In DNA form, the CDR3 reads TGTGCCTTGCGGGAGAAATGGAATAAGGCCGGAGATTGGATCAAGACGTTT. Protein sequence: CALREKWNKAGDWIKTF.